These 7 T cell receptor beta chains were sequenced from one sample in a study of T-cell memory formation after mild COVID-19. From the 5' RACE reads, TCRdb called clonotypes with MiXCR, one entry per CDR3 protein. The table records some 410,000 distinct CDR3 sequences, about 25% of them present only once. The sequenced sample consisted of PBMCs or a T cell subset sorted from them (not recorded which). The receptors derive from an adult woman who had mild COVID-19 (a few samples of this study predate the infection). Cell type and time point are not known.

The chain links TRBV12-3 or TRBV12-4 to TRBJ2-7; 8 bases are a match to TRBD2. V lost 0 bases to trimming and J lost 4 bases; unmatched junction nucleotides: 8. This CDR3 comprises 16 residues. This CDR3 reads CASSLAGGGTYYEQYF. The DNA of the CDR3 is TGTGCCAGCAGTTTAGCGGGCGGGGGGACATATTACGAGCAGTACTTC.

The rearrangement links TRBV6-5 to TRBJ2-7, with a possible D match to TRBD2 (6 bases). The CDR3 loop spans 16 amino acids. CDR1 MNHEY and CDR2 SVGAGI come from the germline V gene. V lost 3 bases to trimming and J lost 2 bases, with 17 bases between them. CDR3 DNA sequence: TGTGCCAGCAGTTATCGGGGGTGGGCCCCCACCTACGAGCAGTACTTC. Amino acids: CASSYRGWAPTYEQYF.

V gene TRBV12-3 or TRBV12-4 combines with J gene TRBJ2-1, with D perhaps TRBD1 (5 bases). Trimming removed 6 bases at V and 2 bases at J, with 17 bases between. CDR3 length equals 16 residues. The CDR3 sequence: CASSPSGADPYNEQFF. The CDR3 DNA reads TGTGCCAGCAGCCCGAGTGGGGCAGATCCCTACAATGAGCAGTTCTTC.

This clonotype was seen a few times. The V gene is TRBV7-2, the J gene TRBJ1-3; unclear D gene. Trimming left V 5 bases short and J 4 bases short, with 6 bases between. The CDR3 consists of 12 residues. Germline CDR1 is SGHTA and CDR2 is FQGNSA. DNA of the CDR3: TGTGCCAGCAGCATTAACGGAAACACCATATATTTT. Translation: CASSINGNTIYF.

The V and J genes are TRBV7-9 and TRBJ1-2; perhaps TRBD1 as D (5 bases). Trimming left V 5 bases short and J 8 bases short, with 9 bases between. Germline lookup yields CDR1 SEHNR and CDR2 FQNEAQ (reference sequence). The CDR3 runs 11 residues. CDR3 coding DNA: TGTGCCAGCAGCCCACAGGAAGGCTACACCTTC. It codes for CASSPQEGYTF.

The V call is TRBV20-1, the J call TRBJ2-4, with no clear D. CDR1 is DFQATT and CDR2 is SNEGSKA in the germline V gene (reference sequence). The CDR3 is 15 residues long. With 3 bases removed from V and 0 bases from J, the gap between germline ends came to 12 bases. In DNA, the CDR3 is TGCAGTGCTAGTAGCAACGTCCTAGCCAAAAACATTCAGTACTTC. Encoded protein: CSASSNVLAKNIQYF.

This clonotype was counted many times. The rearrangement joins TRBV7-9 to TRBJ1-5; 7 bases match TRBD1. Germline values: CDR1 SEHNR, CDR2 FQNEAQ (reference sequence). The ends lost 5 bases at V and 0 bases at J; junction bases unmatched: 4. The CDR3 is 15 residues long. CDR3: CASSITGDSNQPQHF. The CDR3 DNA reads TGTGCCAGCAGCATAACAGGGGATAGCAATCAGCCCCAGCATTTT.